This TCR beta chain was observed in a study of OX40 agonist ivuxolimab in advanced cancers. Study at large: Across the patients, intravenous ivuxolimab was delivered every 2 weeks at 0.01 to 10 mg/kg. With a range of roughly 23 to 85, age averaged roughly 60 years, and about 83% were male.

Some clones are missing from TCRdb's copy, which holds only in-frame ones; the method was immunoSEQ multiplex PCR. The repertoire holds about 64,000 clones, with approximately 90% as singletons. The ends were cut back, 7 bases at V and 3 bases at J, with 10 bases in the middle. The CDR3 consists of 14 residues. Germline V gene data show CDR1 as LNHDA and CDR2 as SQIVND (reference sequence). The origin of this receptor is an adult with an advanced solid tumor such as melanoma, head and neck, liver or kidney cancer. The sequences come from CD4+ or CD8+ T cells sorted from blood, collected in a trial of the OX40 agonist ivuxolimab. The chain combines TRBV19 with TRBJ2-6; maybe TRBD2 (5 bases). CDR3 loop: CASIPRDGANVLTF. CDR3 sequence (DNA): TGTGCCAGTATACCCCGGGATGGGGCCAACGTCCTGACTTTC.